Listed below are T cell receptor beta chains from one sample, sequenced in a study of cytomegalovirus exposure and HLA in healthy donors. Libraries were prepared by immunoSEQ multiplex PCR; TCRdb keeps only in-frame clonotypes and omits some of them. This table has 130,000 or so clones, around 70% appearing once. Material for sequencing was PBMCs. These receptors originate from a man aged 35-49 years in good health and CMV-seropositive. Each CDR3 is given with its conserved first and last residue. The D gene is left open where the match is weak. Clone sizes are given selectively: once, few, many, or a class where the clone is expanded.

clone_size j_call v_call d_call cdr3_nt cdr3_aa
NA TRBJ2-3 TRBV5-1 TRBD1 TGCGCCAGCAGCTCGACAGGGGATAGCACAGATACGCAGTATTTT CASSSTGDSTDTQYF
once TRBJ1-1 TRBV7-7 NA TGTGCCAGCAGCTCTCAGGCGAACACTGAAGCTTTCTTT CASSSQANTEAFF
few TRBJ2-3 TRBV27 TRBD2 TGTGCCAGCAGTTTATGGGCGGGGGGGCTTATCACAGATACGCAGTATTTT CASSLWAGGLITDTQYF
NA TRBJ2-1 TRBV6-6 NA TGTGCCAGCAGCCCCGGACAGAATGAGCAGTTCTTC CASSPGQNEQFF
NA TRBJ1-1 TRBV25-1 NA TGTGCCAGCAGTGAATATATAGACGGTGGGGCAGCTTTCTTT CASSEYIDGGAAFF
few TRBJ1-1 TRBV5-8 TRBD1 TGTGCCAGCACCCCGACAGGGGCGAACACTGAAGCTTTCTTT CASTPTGANTEAFF
NA TRBJ2-2 TRBV28 TRBD2 TGTGCCAGCAGTCCACAGACTAGCGGGAGCTCCGGGGAGCTGTTTTTT CASSPQTSGSSGELFF
NA TRBJ1-5 TRBV10-3 NA TGTGCCATCAGTGAGGGGGGAGGCCGCCAGCCCCAGCATTTT CAISEGGGRQPQHF
NA TRBJ1-2 TRBV5-5 TRBD1 TGTGCCAGCAGCTACGGGACAGGGGAGGGAGGAGGCTACACCTTC CASSYGTGEGGGYTF
NA TRBJ2-1 TRBV5-1 TRBD2 TGCGCCAGCAGCTCCAGGACTAGCGTTGATGAGCAGTTCTTC CASSSRTSVDEQFF
NA TRBJ2-7 TRBV5-1 TRBD2 TGCGCCAGCAGCCTTAGCGGGAACTCCTACGAGCAGTACTTC CASSLSGNSYEQYF
few TRBJ1-1 TRBV28 NA TGTGCCAGCACGCCGGGGATTGCTGAAGCTTTCTTT CASTPGIAEAFF
NA TRBJ1-2 TRBV5-1 TRBD1 TGCGCCAGCAGCCTACAGGGGGCGCGTGGCTACACCTTC CASSLQGARGYTF
few TRBJ1-2 TRBV9 TRBD1 TGTGCCAGCAGCGTAGATCCGCAGGGGGCCCTCTATGGCTACACCTTC CASSVDPQGALYGYTF
NA TRBJ2-5 TRBV5-1 TRBD2 TGCGCCAGCAGCCTGGGACTAGCGGGGCAAGAGACCCAGTACTTC CASSLGLAGQETQYF
NA TRBJ1-4 TRBV28 NA TGTGCCAGCACACAGGCAGGGGTCGTCGGAGAAAAACTGTTTTTT CASTQAGVVGEKLFF
NA TRBJ2-1 TRBV2 NA TGTGCCAGCAGTGGCACCGAACTCTCCGAGCAGTTCTTC CASSGTELSEQFF
NA TRBJ2-7 TRBV6-1 TRBD2 TGTGCCAGCAGTGAAGCGCGTTGGACTAGCGGGAAAGTTTTCCACGAGCAGTACTTC CASSEARWTSGKVFHEQYF
once TRBJ1-5 TRBV28 TRBD1 TGTGCCAGCAGTTTCGGGACAGGGAAACAGCCCCAGCATTTT CASSFGTGKQPQHF
once TRBJ2-7 TRBV10-2 NA TGCGCCACCCGCCCGGGACTGTCCTCCTACGAGCAGTACTTC CATRPGLSSYEQYF
NA TRBJ1-2 TRBV30 NA TGTGCCTGGAGTGTTAGTCCTATTTTAAATGGCTACACCTTC CAWSVSPILNGYTF
once TRBJ2-4 TRBV5-1 NA TGCGCCAGCAGCTTGGGGCCAGGAGAGGGGGAAAACATTCAGTACTTC CASSLGPGEGENIQYF
NA TRBJ1-1 TRBV13 NA TGTGCCAGCGAAGTACGCCAGGGCACTGAAGCTTTCTTT CASEVRQGTEAFF
few TRBJ2-7 TRBV27 NA TGTGCCAGCAGTTTGGGACTTAGGGTGGGCGAGCAGTACTTC CASSLGLRVGEQYF
NA TRBJ1-5 TRBV27 TRBD1 TGTGCCAGCAGTCGGGAACCGGGACAGGGGTTATGGCCCCAGCATTTT CASSREPGQGLWPQHF
NA TRBJ2-1 TRBV2 TRBD1 TGTGCCACCGGGGACAGAAGCAATGAGCAGTTCTTC CATGDRSNEQFF
NA TRBJ2-1 TRBV2 TRBD1 TGTGCCAGCAGCAAGAACAGGGGGAGCTACAATGAGCAGTTCTTC CASSKNRGSYNEQFF
few TRBJ2-5 TRBV27 TRBD1 TGTGCCAGCAGTTTGCAAGGTCCCGCCCCCGGACAGGGAGGAGAGACCCAGTACTTC CASSLQGPAPGQGGETQYF
NA TRBJ2-7 TRBV6-5 NA TGTGCCAGCAGCCAAACAGCAGGAGGATACTACGAGCAGTACTTC CASSQTAGGYYEQYF
NA TRBJ2-4 TRBV7-2 NA TGTGCCAGCAGCTTAGTCAGTGTTGGGGGGAGAGTGTCAAACATTCAGTACTTC CASSLVSVGGRVSNIQYF
once TRBJ1-2 TRBV4-2 NA TGTGCCAGCAGCCAAGACAGGGATAGAGGCTACACCTTC CASSQDRDRGYTF
NA TRBJ2-5 TRBV6-1 TRBD1 TGTGCCAGCAGGGACAGGGGGGCCCAGTACTTC CASRDRGAQYF
NA TRBJ2-5 TRBV19 NA TGTGCCAGTGGACGGGATTTAGCACAAGAGACCCAGTACTTC CASGRDLAQETQYF
few TRBJ1-2 TRBV27 NA TGTGCCAGCAGTTTATCTGGGGCGAAAAACTATGGCTACACCTTC CASSLSGAKNYGYTF
NA TRBJ2-1 TRBV28 NA TGTGCCAGCAGTTTAATATCGAGCAAATATGAGCAGTTCTTC CASSLISSKYEQFF
NA TRBJ2-1 TRBV5-1 NA TGCGCCAGCAGCTGGGCCGGACAGAGCAACAATGAGCAGTTCTTC CASSWAGQSNNEQFF
NA TRBJ1-6 TRBV11-2 TRBD1 TGTGCCAGCAGCTTAGTCCGACAGGGGAATTCACCCCTCCACTTT CASSLVRQGNSPLHF
NA TRBJ2-7 TRBV7-9 TRBD2 TGTGCCAGCAGTATATGGGTGGGGGGGAGCTCCTACGAGCAGTACTTC CASSIWVGGSSYEQYF
NA TRBJ1-1 TRBV18 NA TGTGCCAGCTCACCACGAAGGGGGTCGGGTACTGAAGCTTTCTTT CASSPRRGSGTEAFF
NA TRBJ1-3 TRBV30 NA TGTGCTGTGGAGTTGAGCTCTGGAAACACCATATATTTT CAVELSSGNTIYF
NA TRBJ2-5 TRBV5-1 TRBD2 TGCGCCACCCAGAGGGGACTAGCGGTCCAAGAGACCCAGTACTTC CATQRGLAVQETQYF
NA TRBJ1-2 TRBV30 NA TGTGCCTGGAGGTCCCGGGACGGGAGGAACTATGGCTACACCTTC CAWRSRDGRNYGYTF
NA TRBJ2-2 TRBV28 NA TGTGCCAGCTCCCTCCACAGGAACGCGAACACCGGGGAGCTGTTTTTT CASSLHRNANTGELFF
NA TRBJ1-1 TRBV18 TRBD1 TGTGCCAGCTCACCGGTTGGACAGGGGGCAGGTGAAGCTTTCTTT CASSPVGQGAGEAFF
few TRBJ1-4 TRBV6-6 NA TGTGCCAGCAGTTACGGGCAGCCTAATGAAAAACTGTTTTTT CASSYGQPNEKLFF
NA TRBJ1-5 TRBV30 TRBD1 TGTGCCTGGAGTACCGGACAGGGACGCAATCAGCCCCAGCATTTT CAWSTGQGRNQPQHF
NA TRBJ1-4 TRBV19 TRBD1 TGTGCCAGTAGAGTTAATAGCGGACAGGGATGGAATGAAAAACTGTTTTTT CASRVNSGQGWNEKLFF
once TRBJ1-2 TRBV6-6 NA TGTGCCAGCAGTTCACAGAACGGACAGAGCTATGGCTACACCTTC CASSSQNGQSYGYTF
few TRBJ2-7 TRBV5-1 TRBD1 TGCGCCAGCAGCTTAACCGGGACAGGGGACGAGCAGTACTTC CASSLTGTGDEQYF
NA TRBJ1-5 TRBV19 NA TGTGCCAGTAGTCCCGGTATGCTGCAGCGGATTAATCAGCCCCAGCATTTT CASSPGMLQRINQPQHF
NA TRBJ1-1 TRBV5-8 TRBD1 TGTGCCAGCAGCCTTTATGGGGACAGGGGGATGAACACTGAAGCTTTCTTT CASSLYGDRGMNTEAFF
NA TRBJ2-1 TRBV7-2 TRBD1 TGTGCCAGCAGCCACACCGGGACAGGGGCCTACAATGAGCAGTTCTTC CASSHTGTGAYNEQFF
NA TRBJ2-7 TRBV13 TRBD2 TGTGCCAGCAGCCGACTAGCGGGGGACTACGAGCAGTACTTC CASSRLAGDYEQYF